The 2 T cell receptor beta chains below were found in one sample sequenced in a study of T cell repertoires in ileal Crohn's disease. Some clones are missing from TCRdb's copy, which holds only in-frame ones; the method was immunoSEQ multiplex PCR. Of approximately 4,000 clones in the sample, over 60% were seen once. Sequencing input: ileal tissue. The source of these receptors is an adult with Crohn's disease.

J is TRBJ1-6 and V is TRBV11-2; 7 bases are a match to TRBD1. Losses at the gene ends were 4 bases for V and 7 bases for J; bases not matched to a gene: 4. CDR3 size: 14 residues. Germline V lookup: CDR1 SGHAT, CDR2 FQNNGV. The CDR3 nucleotides read TGTGCCAGCAGCTCCAGGGGGGCGAATTCACCCCTCCACTTT. It is translated as CASSSRGANSPLHF.

The chain uses TRBV2 and TRBJ1-5; 7 positions match TRBD1. Germline CDR1 is SNHLY and CDR2 is FYNNEI. Unmatched junction bases numbered 6, after V lost 7 bases and J lost 0 bases. This CDR3 contains 15 residues. The CDR3 is CASTEGAISNQPQHF. In DNA, the CDR3 is TGTGCCAGCACCGAGGGGGCGATTAGCAATCAGCCCCAGCATTTT.